This is a list of T cell receptor beta chains from one sample in a study of blood T cell repertoires in COVID-19. Method: immunoSEQ multiplex PCR; TCRdb's copy keeps in-frame clones and lacks some. Found here are about 260,000 clones, about 88% of them singletons; the top ten hold roughly 4%. The sequenced material came from PBMCs or T cells enriched from blood (not recorded which). Receptors were obtained from a man in his thirties or forties with acute COVID-19. Both conserved end residues are part of each CDR3. The order of the fields is D gene, J gene, clone size, V gene, CDR3 DNA, CDR3 protein. A D gene is named only where the DNA matches it firmly. Expanded clones are given a class, and other clones once, few, many or no size at all.

D gene: NA
J gene: TRBJ2-3
clone size: NA
V gene: TRBV19
CDR3 DNA: TGTGCCAGTAGTCCAACTAGCAGCACAGATACGCAGTATTTT
CDR3 protein: CASSPTSSTDTQYF

D gene: NA
J gene: TRBJ1-4
clone size: NA
V gene: TRBV13
CDR3 DNA: TGTGCCAGCAGCTTGTCAGGGCCCCTCAGGGAAAAACTGTTTTTT
CDR3 protein: CASSLSGPLREKLFF

D gene: TRBD1
J gene: TRBJ1-1
clone size: few
V gene: TRBV4-1
CDR3 DNA: TGCGCCAGCAGCCAAGTCCAGACAGGGGGCAAGGCTTTCTTT
CDR3 protein: CASSQVQTGGKAFF

D gene: NA
J gene: TRBJ2-1
clone size: NA
V gene: TRBV4-2
CDR3 DNA: TGTGCCAGCAGCCGGAAAACAGGGTTCGATGAGCAGTTCTTC
CDR3 protein: CASSRKTGFDEQFF

D gene: NA
J gene: TRBJ2-3
clone size: NA
V gene: TRBV5-1
CDR3 DNA: TGTGCCAGCAGCTTAAGGGGTGTGGAGACAGATACGCAGTATTTT
CDR3 protein: CASSLRGVETDTQYF

D gene: NA
J gene: TRBJ1-5
clone size: NA
V gene: TRBV27
CDR3 DNA: TGTGCCAGCAGTTTGAGCAAAAATCAGCCCCAGCATTTT
CDR3 protein: CASSLSKNQPQHF

D gene: NA
J gene: TRBJ1-1
clone size: NA
V gene: TRBV18
CDR3 DNA: TGTGCCAGCTCACCCGGGGAAGAAGCTTTCTTT
CDR3 protein: CASSPGEEAFF

D gene: NA
J gene: TRBJ2-2
clone size: once
V gene: TRBV11-3
CDR3 DNA: TGTGCCAGCAACATGAACACCGGGGAGCTGTTTTTT
CDR3 protein: CASNMNTGELFF

D gene: NA
J gene: TRBJ1-1
clone size: NA
V gene: TRBV5-1
CDR3 DNA: TGCGCCAGCAGCTTGGGTCGGGGAAATATGAACACTGAAGCTTTCTTT
CDR3 protein: CASSLGRGNMNTEAFF

D gene: NA
J gene: TRBJ1-1
clone size: NA
V gene: TRBV3-1/TRBV3-2
CDR3 DNA: TGTGCCAGCAGCCAAGGGGGGGACACTGAAGCTTTCTTT
CDR3 protein: CASSQGGDTEAFF

D gene: TRBD2
J gene: TRBJ2-1
clone size: NA
V gene: TRBV6-2/TRBV6-3
CDR3 DNA: TGTGCCAGCAGTTACGTAATAGCGGGAGGGCCAGAGCAGTTCTTC
CDR3 protein: CASSYVIAGGPEQFF

D gene: TRBD2
J gene: TRBJ2-5
clone size: NA
V gene: TRBV7-8
CDR3 DNA: TGTGCCACCCCGAATAGCGGGGGGTCACAAGAGACCCAGTACTTC
CDR3 protein: CATPNSGGSQETQYF

D gene: TRBD1
J gene: TRBJ1-5
clone size: NA
V gene: TRBV6-5
CDR3 DNA: TGTGCCAGCAGGGGAGGGGACAGGGATGATCAGCCCCAGCATTTT
CDR3 protein: CASRGGDRDDQPQHF

D gene: TRBD2
J gene: TRBJ2-2
clone size: NA
V gene: TRBV7-2
CDR3 DNA: TGTGCCAGCAGCTTAGGCCTAGCGGTGCGGGGCGGGGAGCTGTTTTTT
CDR3 protein: CASSLGLAVRGGELFF

D gene: TRBD2
J gene: TRBJ2-1
clone size: NA
V gene: TRBV24-1
CDR3 DNA: TGTGCCACCAGAACGGGAGGGCCAGGAGAGCAGTTCTTC
CDR3 protein: CATRTGGPGEQFF

D gene: NA
J gene: TRBJ1-1
clone size: NA
V gene: TRBV6-4
CDR3 DNA: TGTGCCAGCAGTGACAGGGGGGGGAGCACTGAAGCTTTCTTT
CDR3 protein: CASSDRGGSTEAFF

D gene: NA
J gene: TRBJ1-1
clone size: NA
V gene: TRBV12-5
CDR3 DNA: TGTGCTAGTGGTTCACAGGGCGCCCGCCGGGCTTTCTTT
CDR3 protein: CASGSQGARRAFF

D gene: NA
J gene: TRBJ2-1
clone size: NA
V gene: TRBV21-1
CDR3 DNA: TGTGCCAGCAGCAATTGCACTAGCGGGACGTATGGACATGAGCAGTTCTTC
CDR3 protein: CASSNCTSGTYGHEQFF

D gene: TRBD2
J gene: TRBJ2-1
clone size: NA
V gene: TRBV28
CDR3 DNA: TGTGCCAGCAGTTCTCCCCGGGAGGGGGGGAACAATGAGCAGTTCTTC
CDR3 protein: CASSSPREGGNNEQFF

D gene: TRBD2
J gene: TRBJ2-3
clone size: NA
V gene: TRBV4-2
CDR3 DNA: TGTGCCAGCAGCCTGGGACTAGCGGGGGGGCCGGTAGATACGCAGTATTTT
CDR3 protein: CASSLGLAGGPVDTQYF

D gene: NA
J gene: TRBJ1-2
clone size: once
V gene: TRBV7-9
CDR3 DNA: TGTGCCAGCAGCTCACCGCGGGCGGGAGGGGATGGCTACACCTTC
CDR3 protein: CASSSPRAGGDGYTF

D gene: NA
J gene: TRBJ1-1
clone size: NA
V gene: TRBV5-4
CDR3 DNA: TGTGCCAGCAGCTCCCCCGACGGGATAAACACTGAAGCTTTCTTT
CDR3 protein: CASSSPDGINTEAFF

D gene: NA
J gene: TRBJ1-6
clone size: NA
V gene: TRBV6-1
CDR3 DNA: TGTGCCAGCAGTGAAGCGCTTATATTGGGGCCCCCGGCCCCCGAGTATAATTCACCCCTCCACTTT
CDR3 protein: CASSEALILGPPAPEYNSPLHF

D gene: TRBD1
J gene: TRBJ1-2
clone size: NA
V gene: TRBV3-1/TRBV3-2
CDR3 DNA: TGTGCCAGCAGCCCGGGACAGGGGGCTAACTATGGCTACACCTTC
CDR3 protein: CASSPGQGANYGYTF